This T cell receptor (beta chain) stems from a study of blood T cells in healthy people across ages. This clonotype was counted ten times or more. Primed by a sample-barcoded 5' primer and a J-beta primer mix, a second PCR proceeded for about 6 to 12 cycles. The authors tagged each cDNA molecule using a template-switch adaptor with 12 random nucleotides. TCRdb analysed the 5' RACE reads with MiXCR anew, one entry per CDR3 protein. Of around 990,000 distinct CDR3 sequences listed, roughly two fifths are singletons. Germline CDR1 is SGHTA and CDR2 is FQGNSA. V lost 5 bases, J lost 4 bases, and 10 bases lay in between. This CDR3 is built from 13 residues. Isolation yielded PBMCs, at least 7 million per sample, in every case.

The rearrangement joins TRBV7-2 to TRBJ2-3; D remains unclear. Sequenced: blood. The sequence derives from a man aged 18 to 30 in good health. CDR3 DNA sequence: TGTGCCAGCAGCCGGGTTGTCGCAGATACGCAGTATTTT. Its translation: CASSRVVADTQYF.